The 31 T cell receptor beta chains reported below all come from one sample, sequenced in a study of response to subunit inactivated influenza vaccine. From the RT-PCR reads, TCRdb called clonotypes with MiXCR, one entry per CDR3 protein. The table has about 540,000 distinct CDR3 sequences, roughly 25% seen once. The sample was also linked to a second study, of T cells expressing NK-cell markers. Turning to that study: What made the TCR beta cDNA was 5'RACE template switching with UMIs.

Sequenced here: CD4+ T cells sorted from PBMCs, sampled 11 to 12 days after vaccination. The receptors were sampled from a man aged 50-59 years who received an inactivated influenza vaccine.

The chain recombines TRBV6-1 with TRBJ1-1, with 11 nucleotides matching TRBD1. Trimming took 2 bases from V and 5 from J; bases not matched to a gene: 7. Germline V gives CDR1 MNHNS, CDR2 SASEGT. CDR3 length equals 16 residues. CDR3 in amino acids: CASSERTGGAGTEAFF. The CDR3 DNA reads TGTGCCAGCAGTGAACGGACAGGGGGCGCGGGGACTGAAGCTTTCTTT.

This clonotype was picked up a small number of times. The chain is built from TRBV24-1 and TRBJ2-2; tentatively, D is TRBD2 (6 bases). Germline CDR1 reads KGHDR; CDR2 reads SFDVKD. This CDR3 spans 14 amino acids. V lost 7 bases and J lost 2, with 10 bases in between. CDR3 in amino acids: CATSAGRNTGELFF. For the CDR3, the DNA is TGTGCCACCAGCGCCGGGAGAAACACCGGGGAGCTGTTTTTT.

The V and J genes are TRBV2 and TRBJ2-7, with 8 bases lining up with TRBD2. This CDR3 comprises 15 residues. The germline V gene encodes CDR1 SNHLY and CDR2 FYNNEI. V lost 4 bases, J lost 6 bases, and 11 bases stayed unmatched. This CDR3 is CASSAFGGAASEQYF. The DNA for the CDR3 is TGTGCCAGCAGTGCCTTCGGGGGGGCGGCTTCCGAGCAGTACTTC.

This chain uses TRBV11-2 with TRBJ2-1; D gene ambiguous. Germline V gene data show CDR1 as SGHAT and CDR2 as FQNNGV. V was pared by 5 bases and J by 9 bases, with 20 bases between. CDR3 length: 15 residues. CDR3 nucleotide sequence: TGTGCCAGCAGCCAGTATGCGGCCCCCTCGACTGAGCAGTTCTTC. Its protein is CASSQYAAPSTEQFF.

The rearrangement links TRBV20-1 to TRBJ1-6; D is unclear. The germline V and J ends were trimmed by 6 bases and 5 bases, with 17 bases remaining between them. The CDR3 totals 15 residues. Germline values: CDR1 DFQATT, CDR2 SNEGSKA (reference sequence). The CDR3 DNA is TGCAGTGCAGCTCGGTATCCCAAGGATAATTCACCCCTCCACTTT. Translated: CSAARYPKDNSPLHF.

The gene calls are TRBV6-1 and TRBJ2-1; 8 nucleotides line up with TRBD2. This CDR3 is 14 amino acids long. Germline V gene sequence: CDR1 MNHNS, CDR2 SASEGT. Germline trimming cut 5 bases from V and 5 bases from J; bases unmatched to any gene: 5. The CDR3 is CASSRTSWDNEQFF. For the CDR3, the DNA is TGTGCCAGCAGTAGGACTAGCTGGGACAATGAGCAGTTCTTC.

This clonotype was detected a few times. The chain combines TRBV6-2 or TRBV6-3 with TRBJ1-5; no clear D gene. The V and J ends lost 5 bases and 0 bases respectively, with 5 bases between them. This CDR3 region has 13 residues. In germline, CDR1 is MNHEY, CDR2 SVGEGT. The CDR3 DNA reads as TGTGCCAGCAGTACTTATAGCAATCAGCCCCAGCATTTT. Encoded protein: CASSTYSNQPQHF.

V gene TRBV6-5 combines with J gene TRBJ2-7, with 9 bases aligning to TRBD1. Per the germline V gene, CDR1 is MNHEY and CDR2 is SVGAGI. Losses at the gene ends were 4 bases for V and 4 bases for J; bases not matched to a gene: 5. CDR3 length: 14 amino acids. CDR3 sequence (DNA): TGTGCCAGCAGTTCGCCGGACAGGGGTTACGAGCAGTACTTC. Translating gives CASSSPDRGYEQYF.

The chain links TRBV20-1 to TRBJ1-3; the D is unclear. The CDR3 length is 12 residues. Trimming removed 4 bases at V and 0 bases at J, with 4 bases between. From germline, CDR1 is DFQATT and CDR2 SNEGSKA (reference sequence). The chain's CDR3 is CSAKVSGNTIYF. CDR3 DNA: TGCAGTGCTAAGGTCTCTGGAAACACCATATATTTT.

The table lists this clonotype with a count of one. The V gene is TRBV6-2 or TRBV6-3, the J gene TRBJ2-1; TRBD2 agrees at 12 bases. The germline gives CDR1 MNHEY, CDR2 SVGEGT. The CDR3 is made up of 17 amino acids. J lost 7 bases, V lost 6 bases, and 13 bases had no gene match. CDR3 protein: CASSRPFLAGGFNEQFF. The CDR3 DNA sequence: TGTGCCAGCAGCCGCCCCTTTCTAGCGGGAGGGTTTAATGAGCAGTTCTTC.

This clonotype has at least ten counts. CDR3 residues: CAIAQATSYNEQFF. CDR3 nucleotides: TGTGCCATCGCCCAGGCGACTTCCTACAATGAGCAGTTCTTC. The gene calls are TRBV10-3 and TRBJ2-1, with D unclear. Trimming left V 8 bases short and J 1 base short, with 12 bases between. Per germline, CDR1 ENHRY and CDR2 SYGVKD. The CDR3 is made up of 14 amino acids.

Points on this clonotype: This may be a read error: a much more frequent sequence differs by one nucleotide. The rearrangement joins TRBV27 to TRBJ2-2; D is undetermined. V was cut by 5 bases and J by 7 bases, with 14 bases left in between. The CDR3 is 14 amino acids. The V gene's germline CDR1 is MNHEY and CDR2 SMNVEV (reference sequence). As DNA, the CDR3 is TGTGCCAGCAGTCACAGAGGTCAGAGCGGGGAGCTGTTTTTT. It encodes CASSHRGQSGELFF.

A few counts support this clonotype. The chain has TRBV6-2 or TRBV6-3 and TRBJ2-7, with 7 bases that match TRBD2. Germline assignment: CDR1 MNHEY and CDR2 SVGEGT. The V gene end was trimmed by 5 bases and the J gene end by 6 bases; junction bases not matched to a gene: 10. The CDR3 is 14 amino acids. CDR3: CASSLAGVVLEQYF. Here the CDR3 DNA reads TGTGCCAGCAGTCTGGCGGGAGTGGTCCTCGAGCAGTACTTC.

The CDR3 protein is CSGGTRSDTQYF. The CDR3 nucleotides read TGCAGCGGTGGGACACGTTCAGATACGCAGTATTTT. This rearrangement joins TRBV29-1 to TRBJ2-3; maybe TRBD1 (6 bases). This CDR3 is 12 amino acids long. Germline CDR1 and CDR2: SQVTM and ANQGSEA. Trimming stripped 7 bases from V and 4 bases from J, with 12 bases between.

The chain's CDR3 is CASRMDAVYETEAFF. The CDR3 coding sequence is TGCGCCAGCAGAATGGACGCGGTCTATGAGACTGAAGCTTTCTTT. J is TRBJ1-1 and V is TRBV10-1; no firm D call. This CDR3 spans 15 amino acids. Germline CDR1 is WNHNN and CDR2 is SYGVQD (reference sequence). V lost 6 bases to trimming and J lost 5 bases, with 19 bases between them.

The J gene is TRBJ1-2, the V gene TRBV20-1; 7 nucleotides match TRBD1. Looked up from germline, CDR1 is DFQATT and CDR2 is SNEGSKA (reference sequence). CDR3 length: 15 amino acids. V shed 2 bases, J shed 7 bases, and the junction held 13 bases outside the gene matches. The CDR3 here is CSARKGGDRPVGYTF. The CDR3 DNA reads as TGCAGTGCTAGAAAGGGAGGGGACAGACCGGTTGGCTACACCTTC.

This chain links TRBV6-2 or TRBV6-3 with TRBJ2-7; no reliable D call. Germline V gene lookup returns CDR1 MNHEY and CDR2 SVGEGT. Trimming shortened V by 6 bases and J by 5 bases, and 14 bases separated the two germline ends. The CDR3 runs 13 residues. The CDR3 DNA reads TGTGCCAGCAGACCTAGGCCTTTGGACGAGCAGTACTTC. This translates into CASRPRPLDEQYF.

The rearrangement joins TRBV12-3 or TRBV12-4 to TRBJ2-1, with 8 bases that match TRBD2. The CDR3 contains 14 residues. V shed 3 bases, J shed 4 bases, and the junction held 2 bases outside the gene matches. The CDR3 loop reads CASSFVAGYNEQFF. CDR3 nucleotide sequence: TGTGCCAGCAGTTTTGTAGCGGGGTACAATGAGCAGTTCTTC.

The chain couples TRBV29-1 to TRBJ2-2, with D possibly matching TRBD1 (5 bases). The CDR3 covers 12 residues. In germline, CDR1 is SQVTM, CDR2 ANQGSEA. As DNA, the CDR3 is TGCACCGCCCAGGGCAGCTCCGGGGAGCTGTTTTTT. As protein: CTAQGSSGELFF.

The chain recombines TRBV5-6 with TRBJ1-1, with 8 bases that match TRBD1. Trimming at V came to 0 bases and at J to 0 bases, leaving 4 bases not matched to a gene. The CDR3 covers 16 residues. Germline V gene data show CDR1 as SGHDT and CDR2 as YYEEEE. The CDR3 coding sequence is TGTGCCAGCAGCTTGGGGATGACAGGGGTGAACACTGAAGCTTTCTTT. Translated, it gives CASSLGMTGVNTEAFF.

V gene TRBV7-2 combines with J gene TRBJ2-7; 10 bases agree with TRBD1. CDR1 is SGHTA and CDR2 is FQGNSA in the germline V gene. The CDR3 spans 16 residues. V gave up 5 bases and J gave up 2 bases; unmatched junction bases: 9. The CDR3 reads CASSTAGTGVTYEQYF. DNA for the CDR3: TGTGCCAGCAGCACTGCCGGGACAGGGGTAACCTACGAGCAGTACTTC.

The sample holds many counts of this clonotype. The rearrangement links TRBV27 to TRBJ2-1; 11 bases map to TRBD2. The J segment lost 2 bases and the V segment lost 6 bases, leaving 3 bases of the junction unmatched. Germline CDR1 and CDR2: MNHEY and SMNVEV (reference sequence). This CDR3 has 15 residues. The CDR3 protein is CASRLTSGTYNEQFF. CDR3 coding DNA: TGTGCCAGCAGATTGACTAGCGGGACCTACAATGAGCAGTTCTTC.

The CDR3 coding sequence is TGTGCCACCAGCAGGGGGACAGGGGGGACTCAGCCCCAGCATTTT. Encoded protein: CATSRGTGGTQPQHF. The genes are TRBV15 and TRBJ1-5, with 11 bases aligning to TRBD1. Trimming cost V 3 bases and J 6 bases; bases outside gene matches: 4. The CDR3 has 15 amino acids. The germline CDR1 and CDR2 sequences are LNHNV and YYDKDF (reference sequence).

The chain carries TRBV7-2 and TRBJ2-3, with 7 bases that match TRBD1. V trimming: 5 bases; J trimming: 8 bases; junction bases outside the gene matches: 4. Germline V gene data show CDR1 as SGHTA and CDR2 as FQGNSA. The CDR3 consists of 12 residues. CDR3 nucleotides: TGTGCCAGCAGCCCCCCAGGGGGTACGCAGTATTTT. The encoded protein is CASSPPGGTQYF.

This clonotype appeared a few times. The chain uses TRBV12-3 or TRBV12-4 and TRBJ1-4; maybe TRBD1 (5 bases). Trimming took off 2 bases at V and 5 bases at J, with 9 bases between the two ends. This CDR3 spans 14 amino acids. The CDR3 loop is CASSLYEGNEKLFF. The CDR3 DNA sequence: TGTGCCAGCAGTTTATACGAGGGGAATGAAAAACTGTTTTTT.

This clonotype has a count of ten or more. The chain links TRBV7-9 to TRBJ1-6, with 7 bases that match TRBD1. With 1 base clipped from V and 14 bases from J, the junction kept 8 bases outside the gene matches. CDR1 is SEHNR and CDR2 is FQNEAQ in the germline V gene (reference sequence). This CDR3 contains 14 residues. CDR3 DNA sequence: TGTGCCAGCAGCTTAGGACAGGGAAGTGCAACCCTCCACTTT. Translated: CASSLGQGSATLHF. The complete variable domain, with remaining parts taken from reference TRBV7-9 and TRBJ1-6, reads DTGVSQNPRHKITKRGQNVTFRCDPISEHNRLYWYRQTLGQGPEFLTYFQNEAQLEKSRLLSDRFSAERPKGSFSTLEIQRTEQGDSAMYLCASSLGQGSATLHFGNGTRLTVT.

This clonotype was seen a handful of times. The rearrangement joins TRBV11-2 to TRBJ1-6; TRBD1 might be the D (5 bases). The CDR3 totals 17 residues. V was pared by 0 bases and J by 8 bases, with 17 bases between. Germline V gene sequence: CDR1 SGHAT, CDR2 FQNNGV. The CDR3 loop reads CASSLEGWDLIYSPLHF. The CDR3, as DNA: TGTGCCAGCAGCTTAGAAGGGTGGGACCTCATTTATTCACCCCTCCACTTT.

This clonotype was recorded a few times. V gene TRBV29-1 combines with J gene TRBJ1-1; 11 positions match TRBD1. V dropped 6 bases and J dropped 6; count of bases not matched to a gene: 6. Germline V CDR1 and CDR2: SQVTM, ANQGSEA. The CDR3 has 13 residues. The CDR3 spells CSVVSGQGAEAFF. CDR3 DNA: TGCAGCGTAGTCTCGGGACAGGGGGCTGAAGCTTTCTTT.

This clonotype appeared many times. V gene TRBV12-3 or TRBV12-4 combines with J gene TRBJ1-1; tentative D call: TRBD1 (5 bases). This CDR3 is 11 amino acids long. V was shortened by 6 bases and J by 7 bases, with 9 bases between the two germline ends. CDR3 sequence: CASSGAVEAFF. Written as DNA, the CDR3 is TGTGCCAGCAGCGGGGCGGTTGAAGCTTTCTTT.

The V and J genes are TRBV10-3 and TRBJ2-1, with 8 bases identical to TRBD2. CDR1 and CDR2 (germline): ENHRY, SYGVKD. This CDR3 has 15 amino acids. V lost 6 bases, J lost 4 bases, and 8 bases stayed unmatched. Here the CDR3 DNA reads TGTGCCATCAGCCCAGCGGGAGTCGCATACAATGAGCAGTTCTTC. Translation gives CAISPAGVAYNEQFF.

CDR3: CASRIQGGGNTIYF. Written as DNA, the CDR3 is TGTGCCAGCAGGATCCAGGGGGGCGGAAACACCATATATTTT. The V gene is TRBV5-5, the J gene TRBJ1-3; TRBD1 matches at 7 bases. The germline CDR1 and CDR2 sequences are SGHKS and YYEKEE (reference sequence). V was pared by 5 bases and J by 4 bases, with 6 bases of the junction left unmatched. The CDR3 loop spans 14 amino acids.